A single sample is the source of the 25 T cell receptor beta chains below, sequenced in a study of monozygotic twins with inflammatory bowel disease (dated by TCRdb to between 2017 and 2020). The method was 5' RACE. The reads were generated on an Illumina HiSeq 2500. TCRdb reprocessed the reads, so every CDR3 protein sequence counts as one entry and DNA is not shown. The sample has about 450,000 distinct CDR3 sequences on record. The ten biggest clones cover 2.4% of the sample. Sequenced input: blood. The receptor source for this set is a human donor with ulcerative colitis or Crohn's disease, or a healthy co-twin of an affected twin (not recorded which).

V gene TRBV5-1 combines with J gene TRBJ2-5; TCRdb names TRBD2, which stays unverified in the absence of DNA. This CDR3 contains 15 residues. Germline CDR1 and CDR2: SGHRS and YFSETQ. CDR3 sequence reads: CASSLEGLVQETQYF.

The genes are TRBV2 and TRBJ2-2; checking the TCRdb D call of TRBD2 is not possible without DNA. CDR3 size: 13 residues. In germline, CDR1 is SNHLY, CDR2 FYNNEI. CDR3 residues: CASRGLANGELFF. The variable domain in full, with the rest retrieved from reference TRBV2 and TRBJ2-2, is EPEVTQTPSHQVTQMGQEVILRCVPISNHLYFYWYRQILGQKVEFLVSFYNNEISEKSEIFDDQFSVERPDGSNFTLKIRSTKLEDSAMYFCASRGLANGELFFGEGSRLTVL.

The rearrangement joins TRBV3-1 to TRBJ2-1. The CDR3 runs to 17 residues. The germline V gene encodes CDR1 LGHDT and CDR2 YNNKEL (reference sequence). The CDR3 spells CASSPLFLDRSYNEQFF.

V usage is TRBV19 and J usage is TRBJ2-3; TCRdb's D call of TRBD1 is untestable without DNA. This CDR3 has 13 residues. Germline V gives CDR1 LNHDA, CDR2 SQIVND (reference sequence). This CDR3 is CASSPPVRDTQYF.

The V call is TRBV20-1, the J call TRBJ2-7; TCRdb's assignment of TRBD1 cannot be checked, as there is no DNA. CDR1 and CDR2 (germline): DFQATT, SNEGSKA (reference sequence). CDR3 length equals 13 residues. The CDR3 protein is CSAPPSGGNEQYF.

V is TRBV5-1 and J is TRBJ1-5; lacking DNA, the TRBD1 call made by TCRdb goes unchecked. The CDR3 is 15 residues long. Germline CDR1 reads SGHRS; CDR2 reads YFSETQ. This chain's CDR3 is CASSLGQGDNQPQHF.

Here the CDR3 reads CATSDFSGRSTDTQYF. The chain links TRBV24-1 to TRBJ2-3; TCRdb outputs TRBD2, but without DNA this stays unchecked. Germline lookup yields CDR1 KGHDR and CDR2 SFDVKD. The CDR3 is 16 amino acids.

The J gene is TRBJ1-2, the V gene TRBV4-2; TCRdb's assignment of TRBD1 cannot be checked, as there is no DNA. Germline V gene data show CDR1 as LGHNA and CDR2 as YNFKEQ. The CDR3 covers 16 residues. The CDR3 region is CASSQTGTGADYGYTF.

V usage is TRBV27 and J usage is TRBJ2-7. CDR1 is MNHEY and CDR2 is SMNVEV in the germline V gene (reference sequence). The CDR3 is 14 amino acids. The CDR3 is CASSLSTVGNEQYF.

This chain uses TRBV7-3 with TRBJ2-2; the TCRdb call, TRBD1, lacks DNA for checking. CDR3 length: 16 residues. The germline V gene encodes CDR1 SGHTA and CDR2 FQGTGA. CDR3 residues: CASSRGDRGNSGELFF.

The chain employs TRBV20-1 and TRBJ2-4; TCRdb gives TRBD1 as the D gene, but with no DNA this cannot be confirmed. The germline gives CDR1 DFQATT, CDR2 SNEGSKA (reference sequence). This CDR3 is 15 amino acids long. CDR3 residues: CSASSGFAAKNIQYF.

The chain joins TRBV12-5 to TRBJ2-1. This CDR3 is built from 13 residues. Germline CDR1 and CDR2: LGHNT and FRNRAP. CDR3: CASGLFVFHEQFF.

The J gene is TRBJ2-5, the V gene TRBV20-1; TCRdb calls TRBD1, which cannot be checked without DNA. CDR3 length: 12 residues. In germline, CDR1 is DFQATT, CDR2 SNEGSKA (reference sequence). CDR3 amino acids: CQAGTGQETQYF.

The rearrangement links TRBV20-1 to TRBJ1-1; TCRdb's D call, TRBD1, is unchecked because there is no DNA. Germline loops: CDR1 DFQATT, CDR2 SNEGSKA (reference sequence). The CDR3 totals 13 residues. CDR3: CSARDGGVTEAFF.

The chain uses TRBV24-1 and TRBJ2-7; absent DNA, TCRdb's TRBD1 call cannot be checked. Germline CDR1 reads KGHDR; CDR2 reads SFDVKD. CDR3 length: 12 amino acids. The CDR3 loop is CATSDRDYEQYF.

This chain links TRBV7-3 with TRBJ2-7. Per germline, CDR1 SGHTA and CDR2 FQGTGA. The CDR3 is 14 amino acids. This CDR3 reads CASSQTGGAYEQYF.

The V gene is TRBV4-2, the J gene TRBJ2-1; TCRdb designates TRBD2, a call that cannot be tested without DNA. The CDR3 covers 16 residues. Germline assignment: CDR1 LGHNA and CDR2 YNFKEQ. This CDR3 is CASSQRDFLGYNEQFF.

The chain couples TRBV12-3 or TRBV12-4 to TRBJ1-6; TCRdb picks TRBD1, but there is no DNA to check that call. The CDR3 extends over 14 amino acids. The CDR3 is CASSSRQGNSPLHF.

The V and J genes are TRBV7-2 and TRBJ2-1; TCRdb indicates TRBD1, and absent DNA this call remains unverified. The germline gives CDR1 SGHTA, CDR2 FQGNSA. The CDR3 consists of 15 residues. CDR3 loop: CASSPRGMVYNEQFF.

V is TRBV12-3 or TRBV12-4 and J is TRBJ1-4; the D call of TRBD1 rests on TCRdb alone, since no DNA is present to check it. This CDR3 has 15 amino acids. CDR3 sequence reads: CASSSEGARVEKLFF.

The chain uses TRBV5-1 and TRBJ2-1; TCRdb names TRBD1, which stays unverified in the absence of DNA. The CDR3 totals 16 residues. Germline values: CDR1 SGHRS, CDR2 YFSETQ. The CDR3: CASRPARERERDEQFF. The entire variable domain, with the rest obtained from reference TRBV5-1 and TRBJ2-1, is as follows: KAGVTQTPRYLIKTRGQQVTLSCSPISGHRSVSWYQQTPGQGLQFLFEYFSETQRNKGNFPGRFSGRQFSNSRSEMNVSTLELGDSALYLCASRPARERERDEQFFGPGTRLTVL.

This rearrangement joins TRBV5-1 to TRBJ1-2. This CDR3 contains 12 residues. CDR1 and CDR2 (germline): SGHRS, YFSETQ. CDR3 sequence: CASSWGDYGYTF.

This chain connects TRBV7-8 to TRBJ2-7. Germline V gene data show CDR1 as SGHVS and CDR2 as FQNEAQ. The CDR3 sequence is 14 residues long. The CDR3 spells CASSFNLFNYEQYF.

The genes are TRBV28 and TRBJ2-7; TCRdb calls TRBD1, which cannot be checked without DNA. The CDR3 runs to 15 residues. Germline loops: CDR1 MDHEN, CDR2 SYDVKM. The CDR3 loop is CASQSGESTKVKQYF.

The chain links TRBV7-2 to TRBJ1-4; the D call from TCRdb, TRBD1, cannot be confirmed without DNA. In germline, CDR1 is SGHTA, CDR2 FQGNSA. The length of the CDR3 is 15 residues. The CDR3: CASSIGGGLNEKLFF. Filled out from reference TRBV7-2 and TRBJ1-4, the complete variable domain reads GAGVSQSPSNKVTEKGKDVELRCDPISGHTALYWYRQSLGQGLEFLIYFQGNSAPDKSGLPSDRFSAERTGGSVSTLTIQRTQQEDSAVYLCASSIGGGLNEKLFFGSGTQLSVL.